This TCR beta chain is from a study of tumor and adjacent non-tumor tissue in lung cancer. The template was RNA from unsorted bulk tissue. The normal lung tissue was taken more than 3 cm from the tumor edge. Points from the study as a whole: Shorter survival was associated with higher TCR diversity in tumors. Top 100 clones took a larger repertoire share in normal lung.

Note on this clonotype: The antigen is unknown. Relative to the germline gene, one junction end is altered; a read error may explain this.

In germline, CDR1 is SGHAT, CDR2 FQNNGV. The CDR3 runs 15 residues. The library came from three nested PCR rounds adapted from ARM-PCR protocols. One entry per CDR3 protein, called by TCRdb with MiXCR from the multiplex PCR reads. The sample contains roughly 74,000 distinct CDR3 sequences, less than 85% of which appear only once. The TCR was taken from a man between 65 and 79 years old with non-small cell lung cancer. The rearrangement links TRBV11-2 to TRBJ1-1; D is ambiguous. Sequencing used distant non-tumor lung tissue. CDR3 DNA: TGTGCCAGCAGTTTCGCCAATTTAAGGAACACTGTAGCTTTCTTT. It encodes CASSFANLRNTVAFF.